The 27 T cell receptor beta chains below all came from one sample that was sequenced in a study of shared clonotypes between healthy human individuals. Here immunoSEQ multiplex PCR was the method, and the copy in TCRdb shows in-frame clones only, minus some. This sample has about 2.3 million clones, with 92% found just once. The sequencing input was naive CD4+ T cells from PBMCs. As to subset: CD45RA+ positively selected. Source of these receptors: a man in his late teens or twenties in good health. Some clones in this sample may be carry-over from other donors' samples.

The table lists this clone with a few counts. The chain combines TRBV7-2 with TRBJ1-3; D ambiguous. Germline lookup yields CDR1 SGHTA and CDR2 FQGNSA. This CDR3 has 11 residues. V was cut by 5 bases and J by 4 bases, with 3 bases left in between. CDR3 nucleotides: TGTGCCAGCAGCCGCGGAAACACCATATATTTT. It yields the protein CASSRGNTIYF.

The chain joins TRBV7-3 to TRBJ2-2; D is unclear. Germline CDR1 reads SGHTA; CDR2 reads FQGTGA. The CDR3 length is 12 residues. Trimming cost V 3 bases and J 7 bases, with 6 bases left between them. The CDR3 sequence: CASSFINGELFF. In DNA, the CDR3 is TGTGCCAGCAGCTTCATCAACGGGGAGCTGTTTTTT.

This clone was picked up one time. The chain recombines TRBV5-1 with TRBJ1-2; tentatively, D is TRBD1 (5 bases). Trimming left V 2 bases short and J 5 bases short, with 10 bases between. There are 13 residues in the CDR3. The germline CDR1 and CDR2 sequences are SGHRS and YFSETQ. CDR3 in amino acids: CASSLEGRYGYTF. CDR3 sequence (DNA): TGCGCCAGCAGCTTAGAGGGACGGTATGGCTACACCTTC.

This chain joins TRBV11-2 and TRBJ2-1; TRBD2 aligns across 12 bases. The CDR3 is made up of 18 amino acids. Germline values: CDR1 SGHAT, CDR2 FQNNGV. With V trimmed by 4 bases and J by 6 bases, 13 bases remained unmatched. DNA of the CDR3: TGTGCCAGCAGCTCTACGGCGACTAGCGGGAGAGTAGGCAATGAGCAGTTCTTC. It is translated as CASSSTATSGRVGNEQFF.

In the case of this clone: Being one base from a much bigger clone, this may be a read error. Other DNA sequences from this sample encode an identical CDR3 as well. The chain has TRBV2 and TRBJ2-2, with D tentatively TRBD1 (5 bases). Per the germline V gene, CDR1 is SNHLY and CDR2 is FYNNEI. Trimming pared 6 bases from V and 2 bases from J, leaving 7 bases between. CDR3 size: 13 residues. CDR3 protein: CASRTENTGELFF. As DNA, the CDR3 is TGTGCCAGCAGGACAGAAAACACCGGGGAGCTGTTTTTT.

The chain couples TRBV7-8 to TRBJ2-7; D not resolved. Germline assignment: CDR1 SGHVS and CDR2 FQNEAQ. V lost 5 bases to trimming and J lost 1 base, with 15 bases between them. The CDR3 covers 15 residues. The CDR3 loop reads CASSPRPSLSYEQYF. CDR3 nucleotides: TGTGCCAGCAGCCCCCGCCCGTCCTTATCCTACGAGCAGTACTTC.

The chain employs TRBV18 and TRBJ1-1; D ambiguous. This CDR3 has 15 residues. Between the trimmed V and J ends, which lost 2 bases and 0 bases, there was a span of 10 bases. Germline CDR1 is KGHSH and CDR2 is LQKENI. CDR3 residues: CASSPYSDMNTEAFF. As DNA, the CDR3 is TGTGCCAGCTCACCATACTCGGATATGAACACTGAAGCTTTCTTT.

The gene calls are TRBV7-3 and TRBJ2-3; no firm D call. The germline CDR1 and CDR2 sequences are SGHTA and FQGTGA. This CDR3 has 16 residues. V gave up 2 bases and J gave up 3 bases, with 15 bases separating them. In nucleotides, the CDR3 is TGTGCCAGCAGCTTATCGGGTGGGCCTCCGACAGATACGCAGTATTTT. It translates to CASSLSGGPPTDTQYF.

DNA for the CDR3: TGTGCCTGGAGCCGGAGGGCTCAAAATGAGCAGTTCTTC. It yields the protein CAWSRRAQNEQFF. The rearrangement uses TRBV30 and TRBJ2-1; weak D call: TRBD2 (6 bases). V gave up 3 bases and J gave up 7 bases, with 13 bases separating them. The CDR3 is 13 residues long. CDR1 is GTSNPN and CDR2 is SVGIG in the germline V gene (reference sequence).

The chain recombines TRBV7-3 with TRBJ2-2; TRBD1 matches at 7 bases. V gave up 1 base and J gave up 2 bases; unmatched junction bases: 10. This CDR3 has 18 amino acids. Germline assignment: CDR1 SGHTA and CDR2 FQGTGA. Written as DNA, the CDR3 is TGTGCCAGCAGCTTAATCCCCAGGGGGAGTGGAAACACCGGGGAGCTGTTTTTT. It is translated as CASSLIPRGSGNTGELFF. Full variable domain (outside the CDR3, taken from reference TRBV7-3 and TRBJ2-2): GAGVSQTPSNKVTEKGKYVELRCDPISGHTALYWYRQSLGQGPEFLIYFQGTGAADDSGLPNDRFFAVRPEGSVSTLKIQRTERGDSAVYLCASSLIPRGSGNTGELFFGEGSRLTVL.

With respect to this clone: Within the sample, other DNA sequences also encode this same CDR3. This chain joins TRBV6-5 and TRBJ1-2, with D unclear. Trimming removed 0 bases from V and 4 bases from J, with 6 bases in between. The length of the CDR3 is 13 residues. CDR1 is MNHEY, CDR2 SVGAGI, per germline. For the CDR3, the DNA is TGTGCCAGCAGTTACTCGAGAGGCTATGGCTACACCTTC. Encoded protein: CASSYSRGYGYTF.

This sequence joins TRBV5-4 and TRBJ1-4; 10 nucleotides agree with TRBD1. The CDR3 is 15 residues long. V gave up 4 bases and J gave up 8 bases; unmatched junction bases: 8. CDR1 SGHNT and CDR2 YYREEE come from the germline V gene (reference sequence). The CDR3 bases are TGTGCCAGCAGCGGGGGACAGGGGTGGCGCGAAAAACTGTTTTTT. Amino acids: CASSGGQGWREKLFF.

Concerning this clone itself: Distinct nucleotide sequences in the sample also encode this CDR3. The rearrangement joins TRBV6-5 to TRBJ2-7; D perhaps matches TRBD1 (6 bases). Germline V lookup: CDR1 MNHEY, CDR2 SVGAGI. The V and J ends lost 0 bases and 2 bases respectively, with 8 bases between them. The CDR3 consists of 14 residues. The CDR3 region is CASSYSRTAYEQYF. The CDR3 bases are TGTGCCAGCAGTTACTCGAGGACAGCCTACGAGCAGTACTTC.

V usage is TRBV5-1 and J usage is TRBJ1-5; no definite D call. This CDR3 is built from 14 residues. Trimming cost V 0 bases and J 11 bases, with 15 bases left between them. Germline V lookup: CDR1 SGHRS, CDR2 YFSETQ. Written as DNA, the CDR3 is TGCGCCAGCAGCTTGGATCCGGAAAAAAGATCCCAGCATTTT. Its translation: CASSLDPEKRSQHF.

The rearrangement uses TRBV5-1 and TRBJ2-5; tentative D call: TRBD2 (5 bases). This CDR3 contains 13 residues. V lost 4 bases and J 3 bases, leaving 10 bases between the germline ends. CDR1 is SGHRS and CDR2 is YFSETQ in the germline V gene. The CDR3 coding sequence is TGCGCCAGCAGCCGAGGGTCCGAAGAGACCCAGTACTTC. Its protein is CASSRGSEETQYF.

The chain recombines TRBV5-1 with TRBJ2-1; 11 bases line up with TRBD2. This CDR3 spans 16 amino acids. Per the germline V gene, CDR1 is SGHRS and CDR2 is YFSETQ. Trimming removed 0 bases from V and 5 bases from J; junction bases left unmatched: 4. The CDR3 loop reads CASSLVGSGRDNEQFF. The DNA for the CDR3 is TGCGCCAGCAGCTTGGTTGGTAGCGGGAGGGACAATGAGCAGTTCTTC.

This clone appeared once. The CDR3 DNA reads TGTGCCAGCTCCGGGTGGGGACAAGAGACCCAGTACTTC. This encodes CASSGWGQETQYF. This chain links TRBV14 with TRBJ2-5; D is unresolved. The CDR3 has 13 residues. The germline gives CDR1 SGHDN, CDR2 FVKESK. V was shortened by 8 bases and J by 2 bases, with 12 bases between the two germline ends.

In its sample, this clone was seen once. The chain employs TRBV7-3 and TRBJ1-1; TRBD1 matches 7 bases. Germline CDR1 SGHTA, CDR2 FQGTGA. This CDR3 contains 13 residues. Trimming cost V 3 bases and J 10 bases; bases outside gene matches: 8. CDR3 sequence reads: CASSFERQGGAFF. The CDR3 region has the DNA TGTGCCAGCAGCTTTGAACGACAGGGTGGAGCTTTCTTT. The complete variable domain, with remaining parts taken from reference TRBV7-3 and TRBJ1-1, reads GAGVSQTPSNKVTEKGKYVELRCDPISGHTALYWYRQSLGQGPEFLIYFQGTGAADDSGLPNDRFFAVRPEGSVSTLKIQRTERGDSAVYLCASSFERQGGAFFGQGTRLTVV.

This clone came up once. This sequence joins TRBV29-1 and TRBJ2-5, with 10 bases fitting TRBD1. V shed 4 bases, J shed 2 bases, and the junction held 1 base outside the gene matches. The CDR3 extends over 13 amino acids. Germline loops: CDR1 SQVTM, CDR2 ANQGSEA. CDR3 in amino acids: CSVGGQGQETQYF. CDR3 coding DNA: TGCAGCGTTGGGGGACAGGGGCAAGAGACCCAGTACTTC. Complete variable domain (other parts from reference TRBV29-1 and TRBJ2-5): SAVISQKPSRDICQRGTSLTIQCQVDSQVTMMFWYRQQPGQSLTLIATANQGSEATYESGFVIDKFPISRPNLTFSTLTVSNMSPEDSSIYLCSVGGQGQETQYFGPGTRLLVL.

This chain links TRBV30 with TRBJ2-5; tentative D call: TRBD2 (6 bases). Trimming removed 2 bases from V and 1 base from J, with 17 bases in between. This CDR3 has 16 residues. The germline CDR1 and CDR2 sequences are GTSNPN and SVGIG (reference sequence). This chain's CDR3 is CAWSRGLLRAQETQYF. The CDR3 DNA reads TGTGCCTGGAGTAGGGGACTTCTAAGGGCCCAAGAGACCCAGTACTTC.

The genes are TRBV9 and TRBJ2-7; no clear D gene. V was trimmed by 4 bases and J by 4 bases, leaving 12 bases between them. This CDR3 region has 13 residues. Germline lookup yields CDR1 SGDLS and CDR2 YYNGEE. CDR3 region: CASSRVMGYEQYF. The CDR3 region has the DNA TGTGCCAGCAGCCGTGTAATGGGATACGAGCAGTACTTC.

This sequence joins TRBV19 and TRBJ2-7; D remains unclear. CDR1 LNHDA and CDR2 SQIVND come from the germline V gene (reference sequence). This CDR3 region has 13 residues. Trimming cost V 5 bases and J 7 bases, with 15 bases left between them. CDR3: CASSPDTLREQYF. In nucleotides, the CDR3 is TGTGCCAGTAGTCCCGATACTTTACGGGAGCAGTACTTC.

The rearrangement joins TRBV7-2 to TRBJ1-2, with D uncertain. Germline V CDR1 and CDR2: SGHTA, FQGNSA. Trimming shortened V by 1 base and J by 0 bases, and 9 bases separated the two germline ends. The CDR3 sequence is 15 residues long. The CDR3: CASSLGLASNYGYTF. The CDR3 DNA sequence: TGTGCCAGCAGCTTAGGTCTAGCTTCTAACTATGGCTACACCTTC.

The rearrangement joins TRBV18 to TRBJ1-2, with TRBD1 as a possible D gene (5 bases). The CDR3 contains 15 residues. V gave up 2 bases and J gave up 2 bases, with 12 bases separating them. Germline assignment: CDR1 KGHSH and CDR2 LQKENI. CDR3 nucleotide sequence: TGTGCCAGCTCACCAGAACAGGTCACGAACTATGGCTACACCTTC. It translates to CASSPEQVTNYGYTF. Drawing the rest from reference TRBV18 and TRBJ1-2, the complete variable domain is NAGVMQNPRHLVRRRGQEARLRCSPMKGHSHVYWYRQLPEEGLKFMVYLQKENIIDESGMPKERFSAEFPKEGPSILRIQQVVRGDSAAYFCASSPEQVTNYGYTFGSGTRLTVV.

The chain links TRBV5-1 to TRBJ1-4, with TRBD1 matching 7 bases. Germline CDR1 reads SGHRS; CDR2 reads YFSETQ. The CDR3 length is 15 residues. Trimming at V came to 4 bases and at J to 6 bases, leaving 9 bases not matched to a gene. The CDR3 sequence: CASSATGPGHEKLFF. CDR3 DNA: TGCGCCAGCAGCGCGACAGGGCCCGGGCATGAAAAACTGTTTTTT.

This sequence joins TRBV4-1 and TRBJ2-7; 14 bases are shared with TRBD2. The germline CDR1 and CDR2 sequences are MGHRA and YSYEKL. J was trimmed by 5 bases and V by 3 bases; bases with no gene match: 6. The CDR3 has 16 residues. CDR3: CASSHPGLAGDNEQYF. The CDR3 DNA sequence: TGCGCCAGCAGCCATCCGGGACTAGCGGGAGACAACGAGCAGTACTTC.

The chain recombines TRBV11-2 with TRBJ2-1; the D is unclear. CDR1 SGHAT and CDR2 FQNNGV come from the germline V gene. The CDR3 extends over 11 amino acids. Trimming shortened V by 0 bases and J by 10 bases, and 4 bases separated the two germline ends. The CDR3 loop reads CASSLDEEQFF. In nucleotides, the CDR3 is TGTGCCAGCAGCTTAGATGAGGAGCAGTTCTTC.